This TCR beta chain was profiled in a study of shared clonotypes between healthy human individuals (TCRdb year 2020). Regarding the study in general: The cohort comprised a couple of women and a few men aged 18 to 49 years. Per donor, three plates each were used for CD4 naive and CD4 memory, two for CD8 naive, and one for CD8 memory. To estimate repertoire size and how much clonotype sharing occurs between individuals, the study deeply sequenced the blood TCR repertoires of five healthy adults. To increase sequencing depth and limit assay-specific biases, TCR repertoire library preparation and sequencing were carried out by different laboratories using diverse techniques. Per donor, leukapheresis produced somewhere between about 0.85 and 9.5 billion PBMCs.

TCR CDR3 regions were amplified from genomic DNA by multiplex PCR using the deep immunoSEQ assay. Genomic DNA extracted from each cell subset was distributed evenly over all wells of several immunoSEQ 96-well plates, and each plate served as one replicate. For sorted subsets, each replicate PCR was loaded with 200 ng genomic DNA, equivalent to 30,000 or so T cell genomes. The purified libraries were quantified using a Qubit 3.0 fluorometer, sized with a Bioanalyzer 2100, and then quantified again using the KAPA Library Quantification kit. Every immunoSEQ 96-well plate was sequenced on a dedicated single-read 150-cycle Illumina NextSeq 550 flow cell. Regarding the original processing steps: The immunoSEQ output contained only junctional sequences without quality scores, so filtering could not match that applied to full-length reads. Sequences were annotated with PyIR, a Python wrapper for IgBLAST v1.9, using IMGT germline references to assign V/J genes and CDR3. Reads were removed for weak V/J assignments (E-value above 1e-6), missing CDR3, stop codons, out-of-frame junctions, or ambiguous translated residues. A V3J clonotype was defined by an identical inferred V gene, J gene, and CDR3 amino acid sequence. To compute the percentage overlap between repertoires, the number of shared unique clonotypes was divided by the size of the smaller repertoire. Richness of each repertoire was evaluated using RTK rarefaction, the Chao1 estimator, and Recon v2.1 estimates of unobserved clonotypes. OLGA was used to compute generation probabilities for all TCRbeta clonotypes that the gDNA method yielded from several donors. Drawn from immuneACCESS, this table holds only the in-frame rearrangements with V and J called that TCRdb kept. Clones are partly lost; checked studies trace under half to an unresolved V gene and leave the rest unexplained. The V and J calls and clone size are taken from that table; D and trimming were inferred from the DNA. Within this sample are approximately 1,500,000 clones, with around 98% of them counted one time only. The top ten constitute around 0.45% of the sample.

Details on this clone: What antigen it recognizes has not been identified. The DNA is omitted, as the CDR3 cannot be located on it reliably, and the CDR3 follows TCRdb's listing.

The germline V gene gives CDR1 as MDHEN and CDR2 as SYDVKM. The CDR3 covers 12 residues, taking in both the cysteine and the phenylalanine. The investigation overall reported the following: Larger estimated clonotype richness was generally found for naive subsets than for memory subsets. Approximately 4.8% of naive CD4, around 3.5% of naive CD8, roughly 2.5% of memory CD4, and 0.4% of memory CD8 clonotypes were shared across four donors. Only blood was sampled, and tissue TCR repertoires likely differ from those in blood. Compared with non-shared clonotypes, clonotypes shared by all four sorted-subset donors had higher generation probabilities. The genetic and exposure-history diversity represented was limited by the small number of donors. Based on pairwise subsampling, the degree of clonotype sharing among donors was expected to be affected by sequencing depth. Even with the large sequencing depth, rarefaction of the sorted-subset datasets indicated that sequencing was incomplete.

The donors were healthy, HIV-negative adults with no recently reported acute infections or vaccinations. All donors were Caucasian adults living in Nashville, Tennessee, USA. CD4+ T cells were enriched by magnetic negative selection, after which naive cells were positively selected on CD45RA and the negative fraction was taken as the memory subset. Blood was obtained by leukapheresis, after which PBMCs were separated by Ficoll-Histopaque density gradient centrifugation and cryopreserved in liquid nitrogen vapor phase. Analytical flow cytometry was used to check the purity and quantity of every magnetically sorted T cell population. Each sorted fraction had its genomic DNA isolated and then quantified by UV absorbance on a Nanodrop 2000c.

The sequenced sample consisted of naive CD4+ T cells sorted from blood. Reading the label with the study, this specimen's cell subset or site is: CD45RA+ positively selected. The chain uses TRBV28 and TRBJ1-4; TRBD1 was called by the table and not checked on the DNA. This clonotype was obtained from a man aged 25 to 40 in good health. The CDR3 sequence is CASSSSTWKLFF.